The 26 T cell receptor beta chains below come from one sample, sequenced in a study of T-cell memory formation after mild COVID-19. TCRdb re-analysed the 5' RACE reads in MiXCR, keeping a single row per CDR3 protein. Here the sample spans over 350,000 distinct CDR3 sequences, 16% being singletons. Sequencing was performed on PBMCs or a T cell subset sorted from them (not recorded which). These receptors originate from a man aged 18-30 years who had mild COVID-19 (a few samples of this study predate the infection). Cell type and time point are not known.

This clonotype was counted at least ten times. The chain uses TRBV4-3 and TRBJ2-3; D is perhaps TRBD1 (7 bases). The germline V gene has CDR1 LGHNA and CDR2 YSLEER. The CDR3 extends over 17 amino acids. V lost 0 bases and J 4 bases, leaving 17 bases between the germline ends. The CDR3 protein is CASSQDLARGVPDTQYF. CDR3 bases: TGCGCCAGCAGCCAAGATCTGGCCAGGGGGGTACCAGATACGCAGTATTTT.

This clonotype occurred a few times. This chain links TRBV20-1 with TRBJ1-1; D is possibly TRBD1 (5 bases). The CDR3 contains 11 residues. Germline assignment: CDR1 DFQATT and CDR2 SNEGSKA (reference sequence). The V gene lost 6 bases and the J gene lost 0 bases, with 5 bases spanning the gap. Written as DNA, the CDR3 is TGCAGTGCAGGGGTGAACACTGAAGCTTTCTTT. Translating it yields CSAGVNTEAFF.

The chain carries TRBV5-1 and TRBJ2-3; 7 bases fit TRBD1. Germline CDR1 and CDR2: SGHRS and YFSETQ. The CDR3 is made up of 14 amino acids. J was trimmed by 0 bases and V by 3 bases; bases with no gene match: 1. The CDR3 region has the DNA TGCGCCAGCAGCTGGGACAGAAGCACAGATACGCAGTATTTT. Encoded protein: CASSWDRSTDTQYF.

J is TRBJ2-1 and V is TRBV9; D may be TRBD1 or TRBD2 (5 bases each). Germline V gene data show CDR1 as SGDLS and CDR2 as YYNGEE. Trimming cost V 3 bases and J 0 bases, with 10 bases left between them. This CDR3 is built from 15 residues. In nucleotides, the CDR3 is TGTGCCAGCAGCGAGGGGAGTGCCTCCTACAATGAGCAGTTCTTC. Translating gives CASSEGSASYNEQFF.

A few counts support this clonotype. The V call is TRBV6-2 or TRBV6-3, the J call TRBJ2-1, with a possible D match to TRBD1 (5 bases). The CDR3 covers 14 residues. Germline V gene data show CDR1 as MNHEY and CDR2 as SVGEGT. Trimming took off 6 bases at V and 4 bases at J, with 13 bases between the two ends. The CDR3 nucleotides read TGTGCCAGCAGAGCCATTGACAGTTACAATGAGCAGTTCTTC. It is translated as CASRAIDSYNEQFF.

The chain recombines TRBV12-3 or TRBV12-4 with TRBJ1-5; a weak D match, TRBD1 (6 bases). V was pared by 6 bases and J by 6 bases, with 12 bases between. This CDR3 is 13 amino acids long. CDR3 nucleotide sequence: TGTGCCAGCAGCATTACAGGGTCTCAGCCCCAGCATTTT. Its protein product is CASSITGSQPQHF.

This chain joins TRBV7-9 and TRBJ2-5; D is unresolved. This CDR3 is built from 14 residues. Per germline, CDR1 SEHNR and CDR2 FQNEAQ (reference sequence). Trimming removed 5 bases from V and 4 bases from J, with 14 bases in between. The CDR3 sequence is CASSAGPGGETQYF. The CDR3 DNA reads TGTGCCAGCAGCGCAGGCCCAGGCGGAGAGACCCAGTACTTC.

This clonotype showed up just a few times. This chain connects TRBV4-2 to TRBJ1-5; D call uncertain. The ends were cut back, 0 bases at V and 1 base at J, with 7 bases in the middle. Looked up from germline, CDR1 is LGHNA and CDR2 is YNFKEQ. The CDR3 extends over 15 amino acids. The CDR3 region is CASSQEGISNQPQHF. CDR3 nucleotide sequence: TGTGCCAGCAGCCAAGAGGGAATCAGCAATCAGCCCCAGCATTTT.

The rearrangement uses TRBV14 and TRBJ2-1; 7 positions match TRBD2. V gave up 2 bases and J gave up 3 bases; unmatched junction bases: 7. The germline gives CDR1 SGHDN, CDR2 FVKESK. The CDR3 has 16 amino acids. The CDR3: CASSQYGGDFYNEQFF. The CDR3 bases are TGTGCCAGCAGCCAATATGGGGGGGACTTCTACAATGAGCAGTTCTTC. The variable domain in full, completed from reference TRBV14 and TRBJ2-1, reads EAGVTQFPSHSVIEKGQTVTLRCDPISGHDNLYWYRRVMGKEIKFLLHFVKESKQDESGMPNNRFLAERTGGTYSTLKVQPAELEDSGVYFCASSQYGGDFYNEQFFGPGTRLTVL.

This CDR3 is CASSYFPDNEQFF. The CDR3 bases are TGTGCCAGCAGTTACTTCCCTGACAATGAGCAGTTCTTC. V gene TRBV6-2 or TRBV6-3 combines with J gene TRBJ2-1; the D is unclear. The length of the CDR3 is 13 residues. The germline gives CDR1 MNHEY, CDR2 SVGEGT. V was trimmed by 1 base and J by 5 bases, leaving 6 bases between them.

The rearrangement joins TRBV7-6 to TRBJ2-7; 7 nucleotides align to TRBD1. This CDR3 is 14 amino acids long. V was clipped by 6 bases and J by 0 bases; unmatched bases: 5. Germline V CDR1 and CDR2: SGHVS, FNYEAQ. Here the CDR3 reads CASSPGQISYEQYF. The CDR3 DNA follows: TGTGCCAGCAGTCCGGGACAGATCTCCTACGAGCAGTACTTC. Full variable domain (outside the CDR3, taken from reference TRBV7-6 and TRBJ2-7): GAGVSQSPRYKVTKRGQDVALRCDPISGHVSLYWYRQALGQGPEFLTYFNYEAQQDKSGLPNDRFSAERPEGSISTLTIQRTEQRDSAMYRCASSPGQISYEQYFGPGTRLTVT.

The V gene is TRBV5-4, the J gene TRBJ2-1, with D possibly TRBD1 on 6 matching bases. CDR1 and CDR2 from the germline V gene are SGHNT and YYREEE (reference sequence). CDR3 length equals 13 residues. Trimming removed 5 bases at V and 8 bases at J, with 14 bases between. Written as DNA, the CDR3 is TGTGCCAGCAGTCCCGCAGGGGTGTATGAGCAGTTCTTC. Translating gives CASSPAGVYEQFF.

The V gene is TRBV2, the J gene TRBJ2-7; TRBD1 matches at 10 bases. CDR3 length: 13 amino acids. Trimming took 7 bases from V and 1 from J; bases not matched to a gene: 1. Germline-derived CDR1 and CDR2 are SNHLY and FYNNEI. The CDR3 loop reads CASMGQGSYEQYF. The CDR3 nucleotides are TGTGCCAGCATGGGACAGGGGTCCTACGAGCAGTACTTC.

There are a few counts of this clonotype. The chain employs TRBV12-3 or TRBV12-4 and TRBJ1-2, with D perhaps matching TRBD1 (6 bases). CDR3 length equals 11 residues. V was cut by 10 bases and J by 6 bases, with 12 bases left in between. The CDR3 DNA sequence: TGTGCCACTGGACAGCTAGATGGCTACACCTTC. Translation: CATGQLDGYTF.

This clonotype was counted a few times. J is TRBJ1-1 and V is TRBV7-2; weak D call: TRBD1 (6 bases). Germline V lookup: CDR1 SGHTA, CDR2 FQGNSA. There are 15 residues in the CDR3. V lost 6 bases and J lost 1, with 15 bases in between. DNA for the CDR3: TGTGCCAGCAGACCCACAGGGTTTGGGAACACTGAAGCTTTCTTT. This translates into CASRPTGFGNTEAFF.

CDR3: CASSQVATRQGLHGYTF. The CDR3 coding sequence is TGCGCCAGCAGCCAAGTCGCCACCAGGCAGGGTTTGCATGGCTACACCTTC. The chain employs TRBV4-3 and TRBJ1-2; the D gene is possibly TRBD1 (5 bases). Germline V gene data show CDR1 as LGHNA and CDR2 as YSLEER. This CDR3 has 17 residues. V lost 1 base and J lost 6, with 21 bases in between.

The chain recombines TRBV27 with TRBJ1-5; D is unresolved. Germline values: CDR1 MNHEY, CDR2 SMNVEV (reference sequence). V dropped 5 bases and J dropped 3 bases, with 11 bases sitting between them. The CDR3 is 14 amino acids. CDR3 sequence reads: CASSPTSFNQPQHF. CDR3 in DNA: TGTGCCAGCAGTCCAACGAGTTTCAATCAGCCCCAGCATTTT.

This clonotype was detected only a few times. This chain uses TRBV5-1 with TRBJ1-1, with 10 bases matching TRBD1. There are 14 residues in the CDR3. The junction had 7 bases not matched to a gene; V was cut back by 4 bases and J by 7 bases. Germline V gene lookup returns CDR1 SGHRS and CDR2 YFSETQ. CDR3 loop: CASSLGTGDGEAFF. For the CDR3, the DNA is TGCGCCAGCAGCCTGGGGACAGGGGATGGTGAAGCTTTCTTT.

This clonotype was recorded a few times. The chain employs TRBV7-8 and TRBJ2-5; the match to TRBD2 covers 7 bases. This CDR3 spans 14 amino acids. Germline trimming cut 4 bases from V and 2 bases from J; bases unmatched to any gene: 4. CDR1 SGHVS and CDR2 FQNEAQ come from the germline V gene. The CDR3 DNA sequence: TGTGCCAGCAGCTCCCGGGACTATCAAGAGACCCAGTACTTC. Its protein is CASSSRDYQETQYF.

The table lists this clonotype with a few counts. The chain uses TRBV19 and TRBJ2-6; 9 bases agree with TRBD1. V was clipped by 7 bases and J by 4 bases; unmatched bases: 11. The CDR3 contains 17 residues. The germline V gene has CDR1 LNHDA and CDR2 SQIVND (reference sequence). This chain's CDR3 is CASTPGQGVSGANVLTF. CDR3 nucleotides: TGTGCCAGTACCCCGGGACAGGGAGTCTCCGGGGCCAACGTCCTGACTTTC.

This clonotype was seen a few times. The chain uses TRBV9 and TRBJ2-1, with 8 nucleotides matching TRBD2. After removal of 3 bases from V and 9 bases from J, the junction contained 2 bases not matched to a gene. Germline V gene lookup returns CDR1 SGDLS and CDR2 YYNGEE. This CDR3 is 12 amino acids long. This chain's CDR3 is CASSGSGAEQFF. The CDR3 nucleotides are TGTGCCAGCAGCGGTAGCGGGGCTGAGCAGTTCTTC.

V gene TRBV20-1 combines with J gene TRBJ2-7, with 7 bases fitting TRBD1. The germline CDR1 and CDR2 sequences are DFQATT and SNEGSKA (reference sequence). This CDR3 is built from 12 residues. CDR3: CSPRDRAYEQYV. The CDR3 nucleotides are TGCAGTCCTAGGGACAGAGCCTACGAGCAGTACGTC.

The rearrangement joins TRBV6-5 to TRBJ1-2, with TRBD1 as a possible D gene (5 bases). The ends were cut back, 4 bases at V and 7 bases at J, with 13 bases in the middle. Germline assignment: CDR1 MNHEY and CDR2 SVGAGI. The CDR3 is 13 residues long. In DNA, the CDR3 is TGTGCCAGCAGTTTCGGCAGGGTGGGTGGCTACACCTTC. It specifies CASSFGRVGGYTF.

This clonotype occurred a few times. V usage is TRBV4-3 and J usage is TRBJ2-3; the D call may be TRBD1 or TRBD2 (7 bases each). From germline, CDR1 is LGHNA and CDR2 YSLEER. The CDR3 runs to 16 residues. The V end was cut by 4 bases, the J end by 1 base, with 15 bases between. CDR3 protein: CASSPFRGGGTDTQYF. CDR3 nucleotide sequence: TGCGCCAGCAGCCCCTTCAGGGGGGGGGGCACAGATACGCAGTATTTT.

This clonotype was seen only a few times. This chain links TRBV27 with TRBJ1-5; a weak D match, TRBD1 (6 bases). Germline V gene lookup returns CDR1 MNHEY and CDR2 SMNVEV (reference sequence). The CDR3 is 13 residues long. Trimming pared 8 bases from V and 6 bases from J, leaving 14 bases between. CDR3 DNA: TGTGCCAGCGGCCGGGACACGACTCAGCCCCAGCATTTT. Translation gives CASGRDTTQPQHF.

This clonotype was found a few times. The chain recombines TRBV20-1 with TRBJ1-6; D perhaps matches TRBD1 (5 bases). There are 15 residues in the CDR3. The V gene's germline CDR1 is DFQATT and CDR2 SNEGSKA (reference sequence). The V and J ends lost 3 bases and 0 bases respectively, with 9 bases between them. The CDR3 DNA is TGCAGTGCTAGTGGGACTAGCTCCTATAATTCACCCCTCCACTTT. This codes for CSASGTSSYNSPLHF.